Below, one TCR beta chain is given with its context. The source of the sample is a study of technical replicates of blood from a few donors. In germline, CDR1 is LNHDA, CDR2 SQIVND (reference sequence). The length of the CDR3 is 20 residues. Trimming removed 3 bases from V and 0 bases from J; junction bases left unmatched: 13. Sequencing used immunoSEQ multiplex PCR; TCRdb keeps in-frame clones, though not all of them. This sample has roughly 70,000 clones; roughly nine tenths occur once, and the top ten carry roughly 4.5%. Sequenced material: PBMCs. The chain joins TRBV19 to TRBJ2-1; 11 positions match TRBD2. This clonotype was sampled from a human donor in good health. Some clones in this sample may be carry-over from other donors' samples. The CDR3 here is CASSMPSGTSGSLSYNEQFF. The CDR3 DNA reads TGTGCCAGTAGTATGCCTTCCGGGACTAGCGGCTCCCTCTCCTACAATGAGCAGTTCTTC.